The rows below give T cell receptor beta chains drawn from one sample of a study of Ad26.COV2.S vaccination and SARS-CoV-2 variants. Sequencing used immunoSEQ multiplex PCR; TCRdb keeps in-frame clones, though not all of them. The table records about 350,000 clones, about nine tenths of them present only once. This sample comprised peripheral blood, obtained in a trial of Ad26.COV2.S vaccine versus placebo. All receptors derive from a person between 18 and 65 years old who received the Ad26.COV2.S COVID-19 vaccine or a placebo. The CDR3 runs from the conserved cysteine through the conserved F or W. The listing skips clone size in some rows; elsewhere it reads once, few, many or a size class.

clone size: NA; V gene: TRBV27; J gene: TRBJ2-7; CDR3 protein: CASSLQGFTYEQYF
clone size: NA; V gene: TRBV10-3; J gene: TRBJ1-1; CDR3 protein: CAISEGTGNTEAFF
clone size: NA; V gene: TRBV5-3; J gene: TRBJ1-5; CDR3 protein: CARRSDRGLEQPQHF
clone size: NA; V gene: TRBV30; J gene: TRBJ1-4; CDR3 protein: CAWSPGDRVETNEKLFF
clone size: NA; V gene: TRBV2; J gene: TRBJ2-5; CDR3 protein: CASSFRTSGGRETQYF
clone size: NA; V gene: TRBV6-5; J gene: TRBJ2-4; CDR3 protein: CASNPREAKGNIQYF
clone size: NA; V gene: TRBV18; J gene: TRBJ1-1; CDR3 protein: CASSRAGGTEAFF
clone size: NA; V gene: TRBV15; J gene: TRBJ2-6; CDR3 protein: CATSRTDRRTAGANVLTF
clone size: once; V gene: TRBV6-5; J gene: TRBJ1-3; CDR3 protein: CASSRTKYSGNTIYF
clone size: NA; V gene: TRBV15; J gene: TRBJ1-1; CDR3 protein: CATSRILAGDGKNTEAFF
clone size: few; V gene: TRBV4-1; J gene: TRBJ1-6; CDR3 protein: CASSQVKEYNSPLHF
clone size: NA; V gene: TRBV29-1; J gene: TRBJ1-2; CDR3 protein: CSVESGTSRYGYTF
clone size: NA; V gene: TRBV7-2; J gene: TRBJ2-7; CDR3 protein: CASSPLAGTYEQYF
clone size: once; V gene: TRBV7-9; J gene: TRBJ2-7; CDR3 protein: CASSLVFSYDEQYF
clone size: NA; V gene: TRBV4-3; J gene: TRBJ1-6; CDR3 protein: CASSHDREGGSPLHF
clone size: NA; V gene: TRBV2; J gene: TRBJ2-1; CDR3 protein: CASSEGWGGVTYNEQFF
clone size: NA; V gene: TRBV7-8; J gene: TRBJ2-7; CDR3 protein: CASSPRGTRAYEQYF
clone size: NA; V gene: TRBV5-5; J gene: TRBJ1-4; CDR3 protein: CASSPGIGKSNEKLFF
clone size: NA; V gene: TRBV7-9; J gene: TRBJ2-5; CDR3 protein: CASSLARGVETQYF
clone size: NA; V gene: TRBV19; J gene: TRBJ1-2; CDR3 protein: CASSIVGTPPRGYTF
clone size: NA; V gene: TRBV7-9; J gene: TRBJ2-5; CDR3 protein: CASSLRRNGLGETQYF
clone size: NA; V gene: TRBV12-3/TRBV12-4; J gene: TRBJ2-1; CDR3 protein: CASSYRGGDEQFF
clone size: once; V gene: TRBV4-2; J gene: TRBJ1-1; CDR3 protein: CASSQDLNTEAFF
clone size: NA; V gene: TRBV6-5; J gene: TRBJ2-7; CDR3 protein: CASREGAVEQYF
clone size: NA; V gene: TRBV6-5; J gene: TRBJ2-2; CDR3 protein: CASSPAYGELFF
clone size: NA; V gene: TRBV19; J gene: TRBJ2-1; CDR3 protein: CASSIDFSGFYNEQFF
clone size: NA; V gene: TRBV7-2; J gene: TRBJ1-2; CDR3 protein: CASSLVVSGTGGSDGYTF
clone size: few; V gene: TRBV15; J gene: TRBJ2-7; CDR3 protein: CATSQYGGEQYF
clone size: NA; V gene: TRBV12-3/TRBV12-4; J gene: TRBJ1-2; CDR3 protein: CASSLGHNYGYTF
clone size: NA; V gene: TRBV7-2; J gene: TRBJ2-3; CDR3 protein: CASSLEFADRDTQYF
clone size: NA; V gene: TRBV5-1; J gene: TRBJ1-2; CDR3 protein: CASSLGGPLYGYTF
clone size: NA; V gene: TRBV7-9; J gene: TRBJ1-2; CDR3 protein: CASSLVGAVYGYTF
clone size: NA; V gene: TRBV29-1; J gene: TRBJ1-2; CDR3 protein: CSVRFQDDGYTF
clone size: NA; V gene: TRBV6-5; J gene: TRBJ1-5; CDR3 protein: CASSYSIGSDQPQHF
clone size: NA; V gene: TRBV20-1; J gene: TRBJ1-1; CDR3 protein: CSASSQGVGNTEAFF
clone size: NA; V gene: TRBV5-1; J gene: TRBJ2-7; CDR3 protein: CASSLVQGATEQYF
clone size: once; V gene: TRBV7-9; J gene: TRBJ2-2; CDR3 protein: CASSDTGKHLTGELFF
clone size: NA; V gene: TRBV3-1/TRBV3-2; J gene: TRBJ2-3; CDR3 protein: CASTPGGQDTQYF
clone size: NA; V gene: TRBV6-4; J gene: TRBJ1-2; CDR3 protein: CASSDSPEGGYTF
clone size: NA; V gene: TRBV5-1; J gene: TRBJ1-4; CDR3 protein: CASSAEGVQNYNEKLFF
clone size: NA; V gene: TRBV4-2; J gene: TRBJ2-1; CDR3 protein: CASSQEGRARYNEQFF
clone size: NA; V gene: TRBV5-1; J gene: TRBJ1-2; CDR3 protein: CASSLLGAGNYGYTF
clone size: NA; V gene: TRBV27; J gene: TRBJ1-2; CDR3 protein: CASSPRQGTGYTF
clone size: NA; V gene: TRBV5-8; J gene: TRBJ2-7; CDR3 protein: CASSLDSGGAYEQYF
clone size: NA; V gene: TRBV9; J gene: TRBJ2-1; CDR3 protein: CASSVDSGGSYNEQFF
clone size: NA; V gene: TRBV9; J gene: TRBJ2-3; CDR3 protein: CASSTRTSGGPTDTQYF
clone size: NA; V gene: TRBV6-6; J gene: TRBJ1-1; CDR3 protein: CASSYSPGTINTEAFF
clone size: NA; V gene: TRBV7-3; J gene: TRBJ2-7; CDR3 protein: CASSLAGQGVYEQYF
clone size: NA; V gene: TRBV10-3; J gene: TRBJ2-7; CDR3 protein: CAISDLAGAYEQYF
clone size: once; V gene: TRBV4-1; J gene: TRBJ2-1; CDR3 protein: CASSHLGRTGGIGNEQFF
clone size: once; V gene: TRBV7-2; J gene: TRBJ2-7; CDR3 protein: CASSLGPSYEQYF
clone size: NA; V gene: TRBV6-5; J gene: TRBJ2-7; CDR3 protein: CASSYSGQGNEQYF
clone size: NA; V gene: TRBV9; J gene: TRBJ1-2; CDR3 protein: CASSGGLDRVNYGYTF